The entry that follows covers one TCR beta chain sequence. Germline V gene lookup returns CDR1 SGHDT and CDR2 YYEEEE. V dropped 4 bases and J dropped 4; count of bases not matched to a gene: 11. The CDR3 extends over 15 amino acids. The record originates from a study of cytomegalovirus exposure and HLA in healthy donors. The PCR used 60 Vbeta and 13 Jbeta primers. Method: immunoSEQ multiplex PCR; TCRdb's copy keeps in-frame clones and lacks some. The sample shows more than 85,000 clones, more than 65% of them seen only once. The rearrangement joins TRBV5-6 to TRBJ2-7; 7 bases agree with TRBD2. The TCR originated in a man aged 25-40 years in good health and CMV-seronegative. Source material: PBMCs. The CDR3 DNA sequence: TGTGCCAGCAGCCCCCGCGGGCGGGAGAGGTACGAGCAGTACTTC. Its protein product is CASSPRGRERYEQYF.